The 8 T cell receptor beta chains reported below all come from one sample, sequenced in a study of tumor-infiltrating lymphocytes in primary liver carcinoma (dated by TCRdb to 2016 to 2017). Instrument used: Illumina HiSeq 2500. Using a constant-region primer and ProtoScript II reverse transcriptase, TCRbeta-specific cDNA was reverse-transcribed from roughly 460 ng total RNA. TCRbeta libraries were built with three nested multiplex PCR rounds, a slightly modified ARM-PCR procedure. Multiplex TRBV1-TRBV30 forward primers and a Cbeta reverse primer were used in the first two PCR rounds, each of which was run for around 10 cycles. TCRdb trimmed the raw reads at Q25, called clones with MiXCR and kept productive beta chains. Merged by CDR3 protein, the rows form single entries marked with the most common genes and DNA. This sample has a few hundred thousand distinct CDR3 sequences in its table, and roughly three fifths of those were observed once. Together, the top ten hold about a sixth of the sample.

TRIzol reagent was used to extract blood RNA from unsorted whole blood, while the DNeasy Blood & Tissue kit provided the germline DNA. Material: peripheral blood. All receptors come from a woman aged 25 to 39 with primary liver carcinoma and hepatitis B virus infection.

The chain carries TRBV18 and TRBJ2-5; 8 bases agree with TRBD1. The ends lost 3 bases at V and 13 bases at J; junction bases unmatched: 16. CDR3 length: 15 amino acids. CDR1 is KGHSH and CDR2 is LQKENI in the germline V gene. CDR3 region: CASSPQGAAAYERYF. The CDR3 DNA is TGTGCCAGCTCACCGCAGGGGGCGGCGGCCTACGAGCGGTACTTC.

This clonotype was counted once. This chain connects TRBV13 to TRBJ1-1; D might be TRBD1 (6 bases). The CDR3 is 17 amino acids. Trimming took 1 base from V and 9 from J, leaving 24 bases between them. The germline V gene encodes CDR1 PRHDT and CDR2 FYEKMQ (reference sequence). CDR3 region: CASSLEGFGIGGTKAFF. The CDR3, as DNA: TGTGCCAGCAGCTTAGAAGGGTTTGGTATTGGGGGCACCAAAGCTTTCTTT.

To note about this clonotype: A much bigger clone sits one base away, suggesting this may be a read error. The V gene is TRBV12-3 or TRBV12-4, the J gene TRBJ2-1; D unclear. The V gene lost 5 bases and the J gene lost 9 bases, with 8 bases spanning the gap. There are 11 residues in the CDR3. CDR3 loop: CASSPRFEQFF. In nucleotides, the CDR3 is TGTGCCAGCAGTCCTCGGTTTGAGCAGTTCTTC.

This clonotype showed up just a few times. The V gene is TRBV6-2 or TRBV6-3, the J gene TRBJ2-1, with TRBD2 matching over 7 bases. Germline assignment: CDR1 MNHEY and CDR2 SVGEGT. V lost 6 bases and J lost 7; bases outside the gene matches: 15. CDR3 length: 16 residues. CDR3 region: CASRPTSALKVNEQFF. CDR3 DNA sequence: TGTGCCAGCAGACCTACTAGCGCCCTTAAGGTGAATGAGCAGTTCTTC.

This chain's CDR3 is CAYRDFFTGELFF. CDR3 bases: TGTGCCTACCGGGACTTCTTCACCGGGGAGCTGTTTTTT. The genes are TRBV28 and TRBJ2-2; D possibly corresponds to TRBD2 (6 bases). Germline CDR1 is MDHEN and CDR2 is SYDVKM. The CDR3 has 13 residues. V lost 11 bases to trimming and J lost 4 bases, with 14 bases between them.

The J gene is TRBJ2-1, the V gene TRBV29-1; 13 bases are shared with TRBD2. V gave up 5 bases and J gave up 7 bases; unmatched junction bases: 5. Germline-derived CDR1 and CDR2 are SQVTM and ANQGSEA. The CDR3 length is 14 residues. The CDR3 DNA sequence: TGCAGCGTTAATACGACTAGCGGGAGGAATGAGCAGTTCTTC. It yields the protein CSVNTTSGRNEQFF.

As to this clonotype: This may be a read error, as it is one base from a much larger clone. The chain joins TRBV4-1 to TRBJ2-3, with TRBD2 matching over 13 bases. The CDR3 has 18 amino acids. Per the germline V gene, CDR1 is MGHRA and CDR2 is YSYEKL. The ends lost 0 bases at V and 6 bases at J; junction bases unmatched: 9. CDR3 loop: CASSQDHITSGGVDTQYF. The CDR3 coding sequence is TGCGCCAGCAGCCAAGACCATATTACTAGCGGGGGGGTGGATACGCAGTATTTT.

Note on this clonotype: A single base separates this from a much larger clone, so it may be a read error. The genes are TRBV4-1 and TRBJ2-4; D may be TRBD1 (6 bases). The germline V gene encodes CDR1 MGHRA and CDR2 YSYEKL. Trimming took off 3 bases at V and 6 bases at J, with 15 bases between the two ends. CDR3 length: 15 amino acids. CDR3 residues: CASSQEQGRGNIQYF. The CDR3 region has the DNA TGCGCCAGCAGCCAGGAACAGGGCCGGGGAAACATTCAGTACTTC.